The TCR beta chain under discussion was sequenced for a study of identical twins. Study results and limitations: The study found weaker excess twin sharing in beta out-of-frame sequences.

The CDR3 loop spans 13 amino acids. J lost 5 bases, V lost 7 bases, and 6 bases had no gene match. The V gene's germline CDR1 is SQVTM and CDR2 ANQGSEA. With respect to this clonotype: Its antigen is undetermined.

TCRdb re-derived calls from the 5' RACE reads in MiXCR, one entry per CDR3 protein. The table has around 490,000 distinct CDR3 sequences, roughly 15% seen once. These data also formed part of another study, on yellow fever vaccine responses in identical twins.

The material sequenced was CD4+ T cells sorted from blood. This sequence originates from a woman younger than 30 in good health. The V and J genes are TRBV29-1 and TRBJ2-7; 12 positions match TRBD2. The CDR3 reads CSAAGLAGNEQYF. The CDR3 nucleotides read TGCAGCGCAGCTGGACTAGCGGGAAACGAGCAGTACTTC.